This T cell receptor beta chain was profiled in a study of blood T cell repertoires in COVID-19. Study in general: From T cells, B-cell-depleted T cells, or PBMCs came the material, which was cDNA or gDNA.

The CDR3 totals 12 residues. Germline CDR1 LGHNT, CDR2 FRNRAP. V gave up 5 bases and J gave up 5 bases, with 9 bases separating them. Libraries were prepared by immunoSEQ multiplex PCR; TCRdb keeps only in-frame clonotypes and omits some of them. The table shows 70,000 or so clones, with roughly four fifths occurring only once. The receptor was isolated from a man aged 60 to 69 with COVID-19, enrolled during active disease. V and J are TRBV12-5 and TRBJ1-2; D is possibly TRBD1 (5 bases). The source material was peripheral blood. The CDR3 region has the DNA TGTGCTAGTGGTGGGGCCTTATATGGCTACACCTTC. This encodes CASGGALYGYTF.